This TCR beta chain was documented in a study of blood T cell repertoires in COVID-19 (dated by TCRdb to between 2020 and 2021). Regarding the research as a whole: The collaborator samples originated in the United States, Italy and Spain and spanned the acute and convalescent phases of COVID-19. The prospective study material was composed of cDNA or gDNA derived from T cells, B-cell-depleted T cells, or PBMCs. Subjects who had been exposed to COVID-19, were actively infected with it, or had recovered from it provided the deeply sampled blood TCRbeta repertoires that made up the dataset. The repertoires were made available in a free public database intended to serve as a resource for research on the immune response to SARS-CoV-2. The samples were drawn from two sources: the first 160 participants of the ongoing ImmuneRACE study, and 1,254 subjects contributed by 6 global collaborators. The sample metadata nearly always contained a de-identified subject ID, COVID-19 status, age in years and sex. HLA class I and class II types, where available, came from metadata supplied by the sample provider rather than from assay-based typing.

Concerning this clone itself: The antigen this receptor binds is unknown. The record has no base qualities; no much larger clone is one base away.

Whole blood was collected in K2EDTA tubes by collaborating institutions according to the institutions' own protocols. For TCRbeta analysis, collaborators shipped samples in one of three forms: frozen whole blood, isolated PBMCs, or DNA extracted from either of those sample types. The CDR3 contains 13 residues, cysteine and phenylalanine counted. The read is trimmed to its CDR3 DNA, 39 bases read in frame from base 1. V and J are truncated by 4 bases and 5 bases respectively, leaving an intervening sequence of 12 bases. CDR1 and CDR2 (SGHTS, YDEGEE) derive from the germline V gene. TCRbeta CDR3 regions were amplified from genomic DNA by means of the immunoSEQ Assay, a bias-controlled multiplex PCR. The original methods were these. Within the assay, amplification of reference gene primers was used to estimate how many nucleated cells each sample contained. To quantify the absolute abundance of each unique TCRbeta CDR3 rearrangement, sequence reads were collapsed and filtered. Productive Simpson clonality was computed per sample as the square root of Simpson's diversity index over productive rearrangements. Imported from immuneACCESS, the table was reduced by TCRdb to in-frame sequences with V and J called. These copies leave out some clones; in studies compared against another copy, an unresolved V gene accounts for under half, and the cause of the remainder is not known. Clone size and the V and J calls come from that table; the DNA yielded D and trimming. The sample contains 150,000 to 200,000 clones, roughly 80% of them found a single time. Around 16% of the sample goes to the ten largest clones.

The research as a whole found: How much clinical and demographic metadata was included differed by source and by participant, and the metadata was provided uncurated.

The sample comprised peripheral blood. The sequence came from a man in his fifties or sixties with active or convalescent COVID-19. The rearrangement combines TRBV5-8 with TRBJ2-5, and TRBD1 may be the D gene, going by 5 matching bases. The CDR3 here reads CASSDRAGETQYF. DNA sequence: TGTGCCAGCAGCGACCGGGCAGGGGAGACCCAGTACTTC.